The 9 T cell receptor beta chains below come from one sample, sequenced in a study of T cells in Graves' hyperthyroidism and ophthalmopathy (dated by TCRdb to the late 2010s). The method was multiplex PCR. The sample was run on an Illumina HiSeq 2000. TCR beta CDR3 regions were amplified from RNA transcripts. For the first round of RT-PCR on the TCR CDR3, the HTBI primer set was used together with the Qiagen OneStep RT-PCR kit. TCRdb reprocessing: public reads trimmed at Q25 with fastp, clones called with MiXCR, in-frame beta chains kept. Each entry is one CDR3 protein sequence, shown with its most common DNA and genes. This sample gives some 350,000 distinct CDR3 sequences in total; about 18% of them show up just once. 3.7% of the sample belongs to the ten largest clones. Sequenced: blood. The receptor source for this set is a woman younger than 35 with Graves' hyperthyroidism.

This clonotype was counted ten times or more. J is TRBJ2-7 and V is TRBV6-2 or TRBV6-3; the match to TRBD2 covers 9 bases. J lost 0 bases, V lost 0 bases, and 12 bases had no gene match. This CDR3 comprises 19 residues. Germline-derived CDR1 and CDR2 are MNHEY and SVGEGT. This CDR3 reads CASSYSSFLAGDHSYEQYF. The CDR3 region has the DNA TGTGCCAGCAGTTACTCCTCCTTTTTAGCGGGAGATCACTCCTACGAGCAGTACTTC.

There are many counts of this clonotype. The V call is TRBV20-1, the J call TRBJ2-7; D may be TRBD1 or TRBD2 (5 bases each). V shed 7 bases and J shed 7 bases, with 11 bases lying between them. Germline CDR1 and CDR2: DFQATT and SNEGSKA (reference sequence). There are 10 residues in the CDR3. The CDR3 here is CSVLGAEQYF. Written as DNA, the CDR3 is TGCAGTGTGCTCGGGGCAGAGCAGTACTTC.

J is TRBJ2-1 and V is TRBV11-2; no firm D call. Trimming shortened V by 5 bases and J by 7 bases, and 9 bases separated the two germline ends. Germline V gives CDR1 SGHAT, CDR2 FQNNGV. This CDR3 has 12 amino acids. The CDR3 DNA reads TGTGCCAGCAGCCAAGAAAGGAATGAGCAGTTCTTC. Protein: CASSQERNEQFF.

This clonotype was seen many times. The genes are TRBV5-1 and TRBJ2-4, with 10 bases fitting TRBD2. The length of the CDR3 is 14 residues. The V gene end was trimmed by 1 base and the J gene end by 7 bases; junction bases not matched to a gene: 2. CDR1 and CDR2 (germline): SGHRS, YFSETQ. In DNA form, the CDR3 reads TGCGCCAGCAGCTTGCAGACTAGCGGGAACATTCAGTACTTC. This gives the protein CASSLQTSGNIQYF.

This chain joins TRBV6-1 and TRBJ2-5, with D possibly matching TRBD1 (5 bases). This CDR3 comprises 15 residues. V was clipped by 5 bases and J by 1 base, with 14 bases between them. The V gene's germline CDR1 is MNHNS and CDR2 SASEGT. CDR3 DNA sequence: TGTGCCAGCAGTCGTGGCTGGGGCCCCCAAGAGACCCAGTACTTC. It specifies CASSRGWGPQETQYF.

This clonotype was detected ten times or more. This chain links TRBV30 with TRBJ1-2, with D hard to call. The CDR3 is 15 residues long. Trimming left V 0 bases short and J 0 bases short, with 11 bases between. CDR1 and CDR2 from the germline V gene are GTSNPN and SVGIG (reference sequence). As DNA, the CDR3 is TGTGCCTGGAGTGTATCTGGTGGCGCTAACTATGGCTACACCTTC. Its translation: CAWSVSGGANYGYTF.

This clonotype was seen a few times. The chain employs TRBV24-1 and TRBJ2-2, with TRBD1 as a possible D gene (7 bases). V lost 3 bases and J lost 0, with 16 bases in between. The V gene's germline CDR1 is KGHDR and CDR2 SFDVKD. The CDR3 consists of 18 residues. CDR3 nucleotide sequence: TGTGCCACCAGTGATGCGAGGGCCAGGGGGGCGAACACCGGGGAGCTGTTTTTT. Translated: CATSDARARGANTGELFF.

The rearrangement uses TRBV28 and TRBJ1-6; no definite D call. This CDR3 has 15 residues. Per germline, CDR1 MDHEN and CDR2 SYDVKM. V shed 9 bases and J shed 4 bases, with 16 bases lying between them. CDR3: CASSPLWPYNSPLHF. The CDR3 DNA reads TGTGCCAGTTCCCCCCTCTGGCCGTATAATTCACCCCTCCACTTT.

The sample holds many counts of this clonotype. The rearrangement uses TRBV6-4 and TRBJ1-5; TRBD1 agrees at 8 bases. V trimming: 7 bases; J trimming: 1 base; junction bases outside the gene matches: 18. CDR3 length equals 19 residues. The germline CDR1 and CDR2 sequences are MRHNA and SNTAGT. The CDR3 nucleotides are TGTGCCAGCAAACCGGCCGGGACAGGTAGTATTTGGAGCAATCAGCCCCAGCATTTT. Translated, it gives CASKPAGTGSIWSNQPQHF.